The entry that follows covers one T cell receptor (beta chain) sequence. Its antigen is as yet unknown. In the PCR, 60 Vbeta and 13 Jbeta primers were used. Generated by immunoSEQ multiplex PCR, the TCRdb table keeps only in-frame clones and is missing some. The table shows 150,000 to 200,000 clones, with roughly four fifths occurring only once. This entry comes from a study of cytomegalovirus exposure and HLA in healthy donors. About the research overall: Clustering assigned about 79% of the approximately 400 genotyped donors to the Caucasian-associated ancestry cluster. Points from the study as a whole: After further analysis at a later stage, 16,951 TCR beta sequences were associated with HLA alleles at 0.05 false discovery rate.

Germline V gene sequence: CDR1 KGHSH, CDR2 LQKENI. V was clipped by 0 bases and J by 4 bases, with 13 bases between them. The CDR3 totals 15 residues. The chain couples TRBV18 to TRBJ2-7, with D unclear. The source of this sequence is a woman under 40 in good health and CMV-seronegative. The sequencing sample was made of PBMCs. The CDR3 bases are TGTGCCAGCTCACCACCTTCCAGGCAGGAATACGAGCAGTACTTC. Its protein is CASSPPSRQEYEQYF.